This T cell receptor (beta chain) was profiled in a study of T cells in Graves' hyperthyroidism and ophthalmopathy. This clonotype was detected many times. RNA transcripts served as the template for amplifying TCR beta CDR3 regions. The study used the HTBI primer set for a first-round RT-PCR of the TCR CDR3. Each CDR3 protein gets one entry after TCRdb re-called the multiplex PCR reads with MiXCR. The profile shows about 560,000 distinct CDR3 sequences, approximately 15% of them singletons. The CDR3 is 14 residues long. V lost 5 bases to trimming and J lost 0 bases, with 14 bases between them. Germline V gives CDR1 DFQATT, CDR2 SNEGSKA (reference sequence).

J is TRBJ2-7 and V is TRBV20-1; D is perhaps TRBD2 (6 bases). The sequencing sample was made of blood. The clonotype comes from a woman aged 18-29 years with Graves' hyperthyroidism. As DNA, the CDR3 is TGCAGTGCTGTGGGGACTCGAGCCTCCTACGAGCAGTACTTC. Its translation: CSAVGTRASYEQYF.